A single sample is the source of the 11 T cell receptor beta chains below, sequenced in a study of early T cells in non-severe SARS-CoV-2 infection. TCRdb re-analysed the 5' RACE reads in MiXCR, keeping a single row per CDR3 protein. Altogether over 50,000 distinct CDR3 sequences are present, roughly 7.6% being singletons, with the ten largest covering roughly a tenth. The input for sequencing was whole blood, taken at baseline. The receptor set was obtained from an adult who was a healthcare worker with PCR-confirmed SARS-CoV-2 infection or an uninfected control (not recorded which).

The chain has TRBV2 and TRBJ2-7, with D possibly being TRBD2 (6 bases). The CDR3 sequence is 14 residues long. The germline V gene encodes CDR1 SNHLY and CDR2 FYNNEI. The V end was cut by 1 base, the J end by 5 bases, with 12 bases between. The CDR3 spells CASSEVQRAHEQYF. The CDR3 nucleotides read TGTGCCAGCAGTGAAGTACAGCGGGCCCACGAGCAGTACTTC. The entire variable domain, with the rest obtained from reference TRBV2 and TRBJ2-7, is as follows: EPEVTQTPSHQVTQMGQEVILRCVPISNHLYFYWYRQILGQKVEFLVSFYNNEISEKSEIFDDQFSVERPDGSNFTLKIRSTKLEDSAMYFCASSEVQRAHEQYFGPGTRLTVT.

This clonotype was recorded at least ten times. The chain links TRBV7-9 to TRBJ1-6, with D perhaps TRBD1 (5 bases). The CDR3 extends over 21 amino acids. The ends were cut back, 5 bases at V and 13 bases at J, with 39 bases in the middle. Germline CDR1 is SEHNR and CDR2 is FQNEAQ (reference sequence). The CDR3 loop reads CASSPIPTALWIQGLIHPLHF. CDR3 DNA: TGTGCCAGCAGCCCCATACCGACAGCGCTCTGGATCCAGGGCCTAATTCACCCCCTCCACTTT.

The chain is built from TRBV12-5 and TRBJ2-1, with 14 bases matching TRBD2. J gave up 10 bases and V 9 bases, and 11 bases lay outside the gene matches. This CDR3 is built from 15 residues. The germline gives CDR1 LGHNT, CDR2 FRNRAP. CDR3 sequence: CASLSWTSGRPEQFF. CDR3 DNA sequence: TGTGCTAGCCTATCCTGGACTAGCGGGAGGCCCGAGCAGTTCTTC.

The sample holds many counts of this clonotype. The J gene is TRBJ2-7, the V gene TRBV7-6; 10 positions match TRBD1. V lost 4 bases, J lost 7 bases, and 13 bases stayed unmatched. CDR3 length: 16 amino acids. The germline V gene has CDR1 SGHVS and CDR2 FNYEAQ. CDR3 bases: TGTGCCAGCAGCTCAGATCCCGGGACAGGGGAGGGAGAGCAGTACTTC. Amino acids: CASSSDPGTGEGEQYF.

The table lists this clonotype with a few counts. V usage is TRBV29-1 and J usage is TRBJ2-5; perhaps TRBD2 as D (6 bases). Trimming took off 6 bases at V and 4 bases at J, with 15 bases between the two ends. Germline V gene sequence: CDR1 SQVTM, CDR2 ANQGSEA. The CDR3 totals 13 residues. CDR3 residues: CSVTTSIGETQYF. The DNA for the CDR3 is TGCAGCGTGACAACTAGCATCGGAGAGACCCAGTACTTC.

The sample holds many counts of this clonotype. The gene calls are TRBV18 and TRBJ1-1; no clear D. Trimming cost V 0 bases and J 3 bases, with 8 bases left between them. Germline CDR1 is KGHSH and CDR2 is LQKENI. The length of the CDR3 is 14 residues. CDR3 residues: CASSPPSLDTEAFF. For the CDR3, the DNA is TGTGCCAGCTCACCACCATCGCTTGACACTGAAGCTTTCTTT.

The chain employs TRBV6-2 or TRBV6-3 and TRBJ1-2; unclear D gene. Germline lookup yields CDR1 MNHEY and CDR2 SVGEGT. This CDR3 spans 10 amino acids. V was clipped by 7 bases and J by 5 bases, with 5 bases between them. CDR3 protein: CASKQYGYTF. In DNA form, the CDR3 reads TGTGCCAGCAAACAGTATGGCTACACCTTC.

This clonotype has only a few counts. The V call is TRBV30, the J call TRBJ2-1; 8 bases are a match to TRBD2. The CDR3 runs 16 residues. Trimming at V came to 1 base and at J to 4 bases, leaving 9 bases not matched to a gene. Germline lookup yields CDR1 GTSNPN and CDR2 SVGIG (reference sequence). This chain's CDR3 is CAWSAQTSAPYNEQFF. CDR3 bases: TGTGCCTGGAGTGCCCAGACTAGCGCCCCATACAATGAGCAGTTCTTC.

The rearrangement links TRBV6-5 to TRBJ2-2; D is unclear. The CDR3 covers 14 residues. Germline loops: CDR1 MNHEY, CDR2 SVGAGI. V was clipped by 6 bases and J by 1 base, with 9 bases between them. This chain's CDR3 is CASRAGQNTGELFF. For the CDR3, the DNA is TGTGCCAGCAGGGCCGGGCAGAACACCGGGGAGCTGTTTTTT.

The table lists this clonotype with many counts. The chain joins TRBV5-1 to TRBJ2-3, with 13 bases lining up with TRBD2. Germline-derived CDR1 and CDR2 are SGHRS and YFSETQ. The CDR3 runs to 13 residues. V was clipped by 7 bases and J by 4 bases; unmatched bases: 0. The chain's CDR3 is CASGLAGADTQYF. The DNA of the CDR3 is TGCGCCAGCGGACTAGCGGGAGCAGATACGCAGTATTTT.

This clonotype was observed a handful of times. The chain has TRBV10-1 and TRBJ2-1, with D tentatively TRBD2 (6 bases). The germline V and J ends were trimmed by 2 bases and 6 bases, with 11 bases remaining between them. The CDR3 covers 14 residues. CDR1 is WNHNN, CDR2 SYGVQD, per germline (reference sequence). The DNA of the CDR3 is TGCGCCAGCAGTGAGGGGGGGTCCGGCAATGAGCAGTTCTTC. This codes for CASSEGGSGNEQFF.